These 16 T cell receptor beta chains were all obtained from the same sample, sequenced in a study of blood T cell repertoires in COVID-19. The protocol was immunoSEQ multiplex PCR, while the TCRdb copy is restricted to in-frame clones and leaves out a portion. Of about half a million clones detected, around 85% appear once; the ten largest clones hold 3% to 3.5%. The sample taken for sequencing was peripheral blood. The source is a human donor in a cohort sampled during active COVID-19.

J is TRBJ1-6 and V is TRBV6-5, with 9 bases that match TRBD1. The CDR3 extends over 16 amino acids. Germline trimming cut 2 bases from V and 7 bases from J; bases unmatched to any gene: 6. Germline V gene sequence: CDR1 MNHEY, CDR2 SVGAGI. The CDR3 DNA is TGTGCCAGCAGTTACGACGCCGGACAGGGGAATTCACCCCTCCACTTT. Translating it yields CASSYDAGQGNSPLHF.

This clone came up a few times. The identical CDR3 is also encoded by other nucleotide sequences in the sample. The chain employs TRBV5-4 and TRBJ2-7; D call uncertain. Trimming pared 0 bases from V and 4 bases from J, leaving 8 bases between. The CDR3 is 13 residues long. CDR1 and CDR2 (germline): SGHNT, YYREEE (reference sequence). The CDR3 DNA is TGTGCCAGCAGCTTGGAGCCGCCTTACGAGCAGTACTTC. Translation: CASSLEPPYEQYF. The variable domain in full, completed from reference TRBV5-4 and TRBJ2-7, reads ETGVTQSPTHLIKTRGQQVTLRCSSQSGHNTVSWYQQALGQGPQFIFQYYREEENGRGNFPPRFSGLQFPNYSSELNVNALELDDSALYLCASSLEPPYEQYFGPGTRLTVT.

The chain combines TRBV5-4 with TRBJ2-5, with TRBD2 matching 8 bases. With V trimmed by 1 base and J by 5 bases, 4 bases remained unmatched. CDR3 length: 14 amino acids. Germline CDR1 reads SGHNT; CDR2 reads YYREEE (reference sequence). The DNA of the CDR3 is TGTGCCAGCAGCTTGACATCGGGGGGGGAGACCCAGTACTTC. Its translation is CASSLTSGGETQYF.

CDR3: CAWNSESSYEQYF. The CDR3 DNA reads as TGTGCCTGGAATAGCGAGAGCTCCTACGAGCAGTACTTC. The V gene is TRBV30, the J gene TRBJ2-7; maybe TRBD2 (5 bases). Germline CDR1 and CDR2: GTSNPN and SVGIG (reference sequence). Trimming removed 4 bases at V and 0 bases at J, with 10 bases between. CDR3 length equals 13 residues.

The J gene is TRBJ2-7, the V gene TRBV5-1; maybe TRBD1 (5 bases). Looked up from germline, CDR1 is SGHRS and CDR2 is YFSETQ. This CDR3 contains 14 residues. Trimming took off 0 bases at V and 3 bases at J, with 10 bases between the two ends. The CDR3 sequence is CASSLARELYEQYF. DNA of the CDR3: TGCGCCAGCAGCTTGGCCAGGGAACTCTACGAGCAGTACTTC.

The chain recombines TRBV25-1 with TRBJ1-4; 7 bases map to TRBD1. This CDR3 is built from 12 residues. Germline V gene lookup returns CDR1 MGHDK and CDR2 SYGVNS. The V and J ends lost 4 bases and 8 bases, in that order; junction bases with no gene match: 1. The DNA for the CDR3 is TGTGCCAGCAGTGGGGACAGCGAAAAACTGTTTTTT. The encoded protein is CASSGDSEKLFF.

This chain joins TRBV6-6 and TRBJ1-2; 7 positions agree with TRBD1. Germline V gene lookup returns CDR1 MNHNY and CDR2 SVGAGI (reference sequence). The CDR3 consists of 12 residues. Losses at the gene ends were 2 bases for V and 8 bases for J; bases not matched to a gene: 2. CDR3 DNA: TGTGCCAGCAGTTACGGGACAGAGGGCTACACCTTC. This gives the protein CASSYGTEGYTF.

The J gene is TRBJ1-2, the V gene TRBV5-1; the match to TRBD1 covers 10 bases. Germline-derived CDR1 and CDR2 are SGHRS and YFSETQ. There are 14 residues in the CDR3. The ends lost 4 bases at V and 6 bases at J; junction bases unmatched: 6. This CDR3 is CASSGDRGYDGYTF. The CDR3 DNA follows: TGCGCCAGCAGCGGGGACAGGGGATACGATGGCTACACCTTC.

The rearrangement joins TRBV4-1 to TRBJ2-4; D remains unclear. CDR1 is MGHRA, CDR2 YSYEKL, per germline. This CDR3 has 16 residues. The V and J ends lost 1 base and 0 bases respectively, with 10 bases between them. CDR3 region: CASSQGRLRAKNIQYF. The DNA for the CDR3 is TGCGCCAGCAGCCAAGGCAGGTTAAGAGCCAAAAACATTCAGTACTTC.

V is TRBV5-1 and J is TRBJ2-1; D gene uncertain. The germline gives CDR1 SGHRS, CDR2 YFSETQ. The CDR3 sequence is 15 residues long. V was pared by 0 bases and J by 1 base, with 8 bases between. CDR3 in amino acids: CASSLALASYNEQFF. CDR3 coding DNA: TGCGCCAGCAGCTTGGCGTTAGCATCCTACAATGAGCAGTTCTTC.

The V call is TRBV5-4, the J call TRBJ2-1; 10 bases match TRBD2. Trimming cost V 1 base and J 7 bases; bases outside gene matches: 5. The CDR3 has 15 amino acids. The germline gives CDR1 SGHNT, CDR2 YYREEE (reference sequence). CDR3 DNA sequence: TGTGCCAGCAGCTTGCGGACTAGCGGCGATAATGAGCAGTTCTTC. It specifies CASSLRTSGDNEQFF.

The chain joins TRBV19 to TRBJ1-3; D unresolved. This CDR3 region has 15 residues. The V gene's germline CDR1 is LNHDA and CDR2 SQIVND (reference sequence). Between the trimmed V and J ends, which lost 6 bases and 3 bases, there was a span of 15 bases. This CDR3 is CASSISQLGGNTIYF. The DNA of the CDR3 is TGTGCCAGTAGCATCTCCCAGCTAGGTGGAAACACCATATATTTT.

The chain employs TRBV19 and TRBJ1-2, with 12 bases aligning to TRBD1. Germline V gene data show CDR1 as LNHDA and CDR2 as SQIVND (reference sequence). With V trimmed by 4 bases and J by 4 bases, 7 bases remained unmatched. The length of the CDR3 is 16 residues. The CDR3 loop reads CASSTRDRGRGYGYTF. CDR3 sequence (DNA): TGTGCCAGTAGTACCCGGGACAGGGGGCGCGGCTATGGCTACACCTTC.

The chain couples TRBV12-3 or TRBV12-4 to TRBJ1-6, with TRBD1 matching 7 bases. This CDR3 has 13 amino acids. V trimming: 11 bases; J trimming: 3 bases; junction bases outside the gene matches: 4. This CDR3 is CAGQDSYNSPLHF. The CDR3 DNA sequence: TGTGCCGGACAGGACAGCTATAATTCACCCCTCCACTTT.

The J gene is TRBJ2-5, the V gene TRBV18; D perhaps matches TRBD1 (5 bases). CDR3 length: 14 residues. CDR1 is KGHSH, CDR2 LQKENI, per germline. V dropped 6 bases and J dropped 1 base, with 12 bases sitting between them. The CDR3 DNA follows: TGTGCCAGCTCTAGGTCAGGGATCCAAGAGACCCAGTACTTC. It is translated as CASSRSGIQETQYF.

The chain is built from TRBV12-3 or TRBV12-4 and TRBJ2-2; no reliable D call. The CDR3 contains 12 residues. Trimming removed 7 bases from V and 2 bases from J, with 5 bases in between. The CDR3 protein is CASTLNTGELFF. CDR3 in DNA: TGTGCCAGCACTCTTAACACCGGGGAGCTGTTTTTT.